The T cell receptor (beta chain) described here comes from a study of blood T cell repertoires in COVID-19. Here immunoSEQ multiplex PCR was the method, and the copy in TCRdb shows in-frame clones only, minus some. The table lists fewer than 500,000 clones, around 87% of them singletons. Across 20 to 25 US areas, participants ranged in age from 18 to 89 years. What the recovered Cohort 3 donors had was two negative PCRs, clearance, or symptom resolution. V gave up 4 bases and J gave up 6 bases; unmatched junction bases: 5. The V gene's germline CDR1 is GTSNPN and CDR2 SVGIG (reference sequence). There are 13 residues in the CDR3.

The chain joins TRBV30 to TRBJ2-1; 8 bases are a match to TRBD2. The sequence was collected from a man under 40 who had recovered from COVID-19. The sample taken for sequencing was PBMCs or T cells enriched from blood (not recorded which). CDR3 in amino acids: CAWTRGVGNEQFF. In DNA, the CDR3 is TGTGCCTGGACGCGGGGGGTGGGCAATGAGCAGTTCTTC.